This TCR beta chain was sequenced for a study of Ad26.COV2.S vaccination and SARS-CoV-2 variants. For the study at large: The donor participated in the COV1001 trial, in its Ad26.COV2.S arm. Administration of Ad26.COV2.S was intramuscular, either once or twice 56 days apart.

V was cut by 4 bases and J by 4 bases, with 9 bases left in between. Per the germline V gene, CDR1 is SGHDT and CDR2 is YYEEEE. CDR3 size: 13 residues. Here immunoSEQ multiplex PCR was the method, and the copy in TCRdb shows in-frame clones only, minus some. Among a few hundred thousand clones, approximately 89% were seen once, and the ten largest hold approximately 3.4%. The treatment was: roughly 18 received Ad26.COV2.S at low or high dose, single or two shots; five or six received placebo; per-sample allocation not given. Sampling took place 63 days after the first vaccine or placebo injection. Donor was an adult aged 18-55 years in Boston.

This chain links TRBV5-6 with TRBJ1-3; no firm D call. The receptor's source is a person between 18 and 65 years old who received the Ad26.COV2.S COVID-19 vaccine or a placebo. The specimen comprised peripheral blood, sampled in a trial of Ad26.COV2.S vaccine versus placebo. The CDR3 DNA is TGTGCCAGCAGCCTTTCCCACGGAAACACCATATATTTT. It specifies CASSLSHGNTIYF. Full variable domain (outside the CDR3, taken from reference TRBV5-6 and TRBJ1-3): DAGVTQSPTHLIKTRGQQVTLRCSPKSGHDTVSWYQQALGQGPQFIFQYYEEEERQRGNFPDRFSGHQFPNYSSELNVNALLLGDSALYLCASSLSHGNTIYFGEGSWLTVV.